Given below is one TCR beta chain in context. Its antigen is currently unknown. TCRdb re-called the 5' RACE reads through MiXCR, storing one row per CDR3 protein. This sample has 300,000 or so distinct CDR3 sequences, with 6.8% found just once. This sample was taken from a study of T cells after yellow fever vaccination. Whole-study results and caveats: Weaker overall was a secondary response that nonetheless peaked faster, on day 5 versus 15.

The CDR3 runs 15 residues. V was clipped by 0 bases and J by 4 bases, with 10 bases between them. The germline CDR1 and CDR2 sequences are ENHRY and SYGVKD. This rearrangement joins TRBV10-3 to TRBJ1-5; D is possibly TRBD1 (5 bases). The sample was PBMCs, taken approximately 47 days after the first yellow fever vaccination. The TCR sequence derives from a man aged 18 to 29 who received the YFV17D yellow fever vaccine. In DNA form, the CDR3 reads TGTGCCATCAGTGAGTCAGGGGCCCCTAATCAGCCCCAGCATTTT. Its translation is CAISESGAPNQPQHF.